Each of the 4 T cell receptor beta chains below was sequenced from the same sample in a study of CD8+ T cells in alopecia areata. Sample treatment: oral pan-JAK inhibitor, 5-10 mg twice daily. cDNA prepared by RNA extraction and subsequent reverse transcription served as the template for sequencing. TCRdb's table, derived via immunoSEQ multiplex PCR, lists solely in-frame clones and lacks some. Seen here are roughly 280,000 clones, roughly 63% observed once, and the top ten hold roughly 0.88%. The sequencing here drew on CD4+ T cells sorted from blood, taken between weeks 51 and 54, from a patient treated with tofacitinib. These receptors all stem from a human donor with alopecia areata.

This chain uses TRBV19 with TRBJ1-5, with 7 bases that match TRBD1. The CDR3 is 13 amino acids. Trimming took 7 bases from V and 2 from J; bases not matched to a gene: 2. Per germline, CDR1 LNHDA and CDR2 SQIVND (reference sequence). CDR3 sequence reads: CASIGQGNQPQHF. The DNA of the CDR3 is TGTGCCAGTATAGGACAGGGCAATCAGCCCCAGCATTTT.

V gene TRBV2 combines with J gene TRBJ1-4; no reliable D call. Trimming shortened V by 4 bases and J by 8 bases, and 8 bases separated the two germline ends. Germline assignment: CDR1 SNHLY and CDR2 FYNNEI. The CDR3 sequence is 12 residues long. In DNA, the CDR3 is TGTGCCAGCAGTGTCGGCAGGGAAAAACTGTTTTTT. Its protein product is CASSVGREKLFF.

V gene TRBV25-1 combines with J gene TRBJ2-3; 12 bases line up with TRBD1. V lost 2 bases and J lost 3; bases outside the gene matches: 6. CDR1 MGHDK and CDR2 SYGVNS come from the germline V gene. This CDR3 is built from 17 residues. The CDR3 loop is CASSEPGTGGRTDTQYF. The DNA for the CDR3 is TGTGCCAGCAGTGAACCCGGGACAGGGGGCCGAACAGATACGCAGTATTTT.

Details on this clone: A junction boundary mismatches the germline segment, possibly from a read error. V gene TRBV7-7 combines with J gene TRBJ2-1, with 9 bases matching TRBD2. Germline values: CDR1 SSHAT, CDR2 FNYEAQ (reference sequence). There are 14 residues in the CDR3. The CDR3 coding sequence is TGTGCTAGCAGCCCAGCTAGCGGGGTCTCTGAGCAGTTCTTC. Amino acid sequence: CASSPASGVSEQFF.